The clone carrying this T cell receptor (beta chain) was seen at least ten times. These data are taken from a study of blood T cell repertoires in COVID-19. Original processing methods: Amplification of reference gene primers provided the estimated nucleated cell counts. This table comes from immunoSEQ multiplex PCR, and its TCRdb copy is limited to in-frame clones, with some not included. V and J calls and clone size are as listed in that table; D and trimming were resolved from the DNA. The sample consists of some 190,000 clones, more than 75% of them appearing once. Trimming removed 4 bases at V and 2 bases at J, with 14 bases between. The germline gives CDR1 SGHRS, CDR2 YFSETQ. This CDR3 region has 15 residues.

The TCR originated in a human donor in a cohort sampled during active COVID-19. The specimen was peripheral blood. This rearrangement joins TRBV5-1 to TRBJ2-3; tentative D call: TRBD1 (7 bases). In DNA form, the CDR3 reads TGCGCCAGCAGCGGCGGGACAGCCACCACAGATACGCAGTATTTT. This codes for CASSGGTATTDTQYF.